Listed here are 15 T cell receptor beta chains from one sample, sequenced in a study of breast tumors, draining lymph nodes, adjacent tissues. MiXCR, run by TCRdb on the multiplex PCR reads, gives a single entry per CDR3 protein. The sample comprises 50,000 to 85,000 distinct CDR3 sequences, around two fifths of which are singletons, and roughly 9% rests with the top ten. Sequencing input: breast tumor tissue. All receptors derive from a female donor with breast cancer. Some clones in this sample may be carry-over from other donors' samples.

This clonotype was recorded many times. The CDR3 loop reads CASSLTVAGAPETQYF. CDR3 in DNA: TGTGCCAGCAGCCTTACCGTAGCGGGGGCCCCAGAGACCCAGTACTTC. The chain employs TRBV7-8 and TRBJ2-5; 9 nucleotides match TRBD2. V shed 5 bases, J shed 4 bases, and the junction held 11 bases outside the gene matches. Germline CDR1 reads SGHVS; CDR2 reads FQNEAQ. The CDR3 has 16 amino acids.

This clonotype was counted ten times or more. The rearrangement links TRBV12-3 or TRBV12-4 to TRBJ1-4, with a weak D call TRBD1 (6 bases). This CDR3 has 16 amino acids. The ends were cut back, 1 base at V and 7 bases at J, with 16 bases in the middle. The CDR3 DNA is TGTGCCAGCAGTTTAGATCCGGGGGCGGTCGGTGAAAAACTGTTTTTT. Amino acids: CASSLDPGAVGEKLFF.

This clonotype was seen ten or more times. The rearrangement links TRBV6-1 to TRBJ2-3; 9 bases line up with TRBD1. Germline lookup yields CDR1 MNHNS and CDR2 SASEGT. The CDR3 sequence is 13 residues long. V lost 4 bases, J lost 6 bases, and 2 bases stayed unmatched. The CDR3 protein is CASSGDRADTQYF. The CDR3 coding sequence is TGTGCCAGCAGTGGGGACAGGGCCGATACGCAGTATTTT.

This clonotype was detected ten times or more. The CDR3 sequence: CASSLGTGALGYTF. For the CDR3, the DNA is TGTGCCAGCAGTCTAGGGACAGGGGCTTTAGGCTACACCTTC. The chain is built from TRBV6-1 and TRBJ1-2; the match to TRBD1 covers 10 bases. After removal of 5 bases from V and 8 bases from J, the junction contained 8 bases not matched to a gene. The germline gives CDR1 MNHNS, CDR2 SASEGT. This CDR3 contains 14 residues.

The chain employs TRBV12-3 or TRBV12-4 and TRBJ1-5; 9 positions match TRBD1. The length of the CDR3 is 16 residues. V gave up 4 bases and J gave up 2 bases; unmatched junction bases: 6. This CDR3 is CASSSRTGEGNQPQHF. CDR3 nucleotide sequence: TGTGCCAGCAGTTCTCGGACAGGGGAGGGCAATCAGCCCCAGCATTTT.

Only one count was recorded for this clonotype. This chain connects TRBV28 to TRBJ1-2; 9 bases map to TRBD1. This CDR3 spans 14 amino acids. V shed 2 bases and J 8 bases; nucleotides not matched to a gene: 6. CDR1 is MDHEN, CDR2 SYDVKM, per germline. This CDR3 reads CASSLRDRVGGYTF. CDR3 in DNA: TGTGCCAGCAGTTTAAGGGACAGGGTCGGGGGCTACACCTTC.

In this sample, this clonotype turned up many times. V gene TRBV6-5 combines with J gene TRBJ2-1; D is uncertain. V gave up 5 bases and J gave up 1 base, with 12 bases separating them. The CDR3 length is 15 residues. Germline loops: CDR1 MNHEY, CDR2 SVGAGI. The CDR3 loop reads CASSQSLRSYNEQFF. The CDR3 coding sequence is TGTGCCAGCAGTCAAAGTCTGCGGTCCTACAATGAGCAGTTCTTC.

This clonotype was counted many times. V is TRBV7-6 and J is TRBJ1-3; no firm D call. CDR1 is SGHVS, CDR2 FNYEAQ, per germline. This CDR3 contains 16 residues. V was pared by 2 bases and J by 0 bases, with 11 bases between. The CDR3: CASSLSGVFSGNTIYF. CDR3 in DNA: TGTGCCAGCAGCTTATCTGGGGTTTTCTCTGGAAACACCATATATTTT.

The chain joins TRBV7-2 to TRBJ2-6; 10 bases map to TRBD1. Germline assignment: CDR1 SGHTA and CDR2 FQGNSA. V shed 4 bases, J shed 1 base, and the junction held 4 bases outside the gene matches. CDR3 size: 17 residues. CDR3 loop: CASSSAGQGSGANVLTF. The CDR3 nucleotides are TGTGCCAGCAGCTCGGCGGGACAGGGGTCTGGGGCCAACGTCCTGACTTTC.

The chain joins TRBV12-3 or TRBV12-4 to TRBJ1-4; 10 positions agree with TRBD1. Trimming removed 1 base from V and 7 bases from J; junction bases left unmatched: 3. This CDR3 has 15 amino acids. CDR3 sequence reads: CASSLEDRGGEKLFF. DNA of the CDR3: TGTGCCAGCAGTTTAGAGGACAGGGGGGGTGAAAAACTGTTTTTT.

This clonotype was detected many times. The chain joins TRBV7-8 to TRBJ2-7; weak D call: TRBD2 (6 bases). V was shortened by 1 base and J by 2 bases, with 15 bases between the two germline ends. CDR3 size: 16 residues. Germline V gene lookup returns CDR1 SGHVS and CDR2 FQNEAQ. DNA of the CDR3: TGTGCCAGCAGCTTAGTCACGGGACTTTCAACCTACGAGCAGTACTTC. Translating it yields CASSLVTGLSTYEQYF.

This clonotype was observed at least ten times. The rearrangement uses TRBV27 and TRBJ2-6; a possible D gene is TRBD1 (6 bases). V gave up 3 bases and J gave up 0 bases, with 12 bases separating them. This CDR3 is built from 17 residues. Germline V CDR1 and CDR2: MNHEY, SMNVEV (reference sequence). CDR3 amino acids: CASSLSGATSGANVLTF. CDR3 DNA sequence: TGTGCCAGCAGTTTGTCAGGGGCGACCTCTGGGGCCAACGTCCTGACTTTC.

The rearrangement joins TRBV7-9 to TRBJ2-7, with TRBD1 matching 8 bases. This CDR3 contains 14 residues. V was clipped by 4 bases and J by 6 bases; unmatched bases: 8. Germline-derived CDR1 and CDR2 are SEHNR and FQNEAQ (reference sequence). The chain's CDR3 is CASSSLDGTGEQYF. The CDR3 region has the DNA TGTGCCAGCAGCTCCCTGGACGGGACAGGCGAGCAGTACTTC.

The rearrangement uses TRBV9 and TRBJ2-7; 9 bases fit TRBD2. CDR3 length: 16 amino acids. Germline CDR1 and CDR2: SGDLS and YYNGEE. The trim removed 2 bases at V and 2 bases at J, leaving 8 bases unmatched. Written as DNA, the CDR3 is TGTGCCAGCAGCGTTGCCGCGGGAGGGTCCCCCTACGAGCAGTACTTC. Translation gives CASSVAAGGSPYEQYF. Full variable domain (outside the CDR3, taken from reference TRBV9 and TRBJ2-7): DSGVTQTPKHLITATGQRVTLRCSPRSGDLSVYWYQQSLDQGLQFLIQYYNGEERAKGNILERFSAQQFPDLHSELNLSSLELGDSALYFCASSVAAGGSPYEQYFGPGTRLTVT.

A word on this clonotype: The junction departs from the called germline gene at one end, perhaps through a read error. The V and J genes are TRBV12-3 or TRBV12-4 and TRBJ2-7; D is perhaps TRBD2 (7 bases). This CDR3 spans 14 amino acids. CDR3 residues: CASSSRRGAYEQCF. For the CDR3, the DNA is TGTGCCAGCAGTTCACGACGGGGGGCCTACGAGCAGTGCTTC.